The source of this T cell receptor (beta chain) is a study of blood T cells in healthy people across ages. Whole-study findings and limits: PBMCs were not sorted, which prevented a conclusive comparison of naive versus antigen-experienced cells. Comparison with aged donors showed that long-lived donors had more naive CD4+ cells and higher diversity. TCR beta diversity, measured per million T cells, fell in a roughly linear way with age.

This clonotype appeared many times. What it recognizes is unknown. The CDR3 runs to 13 residues. Per the germline V gene, CDR1 is MNHEY and CDR2 is SVGAGI. The V and J ends lost 0 bases and 6 bases respectively, with 9 bases between them. The authors ran a second PCR of about 6 to 11 cycles using a sample-barcoded 5' primer and a J-beta primer mix. TCRdb redid the calling of the 5' RACE reads with MiXCR, one entry per CDR3 protein. The table lists fewer than 700,000 distinct CDR3 sequences, under 55% of them singletons. The clonotype was recovered from a man older than 75 in good health. The V gene is TRBV6-5, the J gene TRBJ2-7; D is uncertain. Sequencing was done on a sample of blood. The CDR3 is CASSYSRLSEQYF. CDR3 DNA: TGTGCCAGCAGTTACTCGAGGTTAAGCGAGCAGTACTTC.